The clone carrying this TCR beta chain was seen only a few times. What it binds is unknown. This entry belongs to a study of T-cell memory formation after mild COVID-19. Study information: There were largely donor-specific TCR clusters. The study's findings and limits: There was no confirmation that second-wave clones peaking on day 37 were SARS-CoV-2 specific. A subset of responding clones appeared in pre-infection memory, suggesting cross-reactive memory joined.

After 5'RACE with constant-segment primers, TCR alpha and TCR beta cDNA libraries carrying sample barcodes and UMIs were obtained. TCRdb reprocessed the 5' RACE reads via MiXCR and lists one record per CDR3 protein. In the table there are 310,000 or so distinct CDR3 sequences, more than 15% of which are singletons. The sequence derives from a man aged 18 to 30 who had mild COVID-19 (a few samples of this study predate the infection). Cell type and time point are not known. Sequenced material: PBMCs or a T cell subset sorted from them (not recorded which).

In DNA form, the CDR3 reads TGTGCCAGCTCAGGGACTAGCCTCACAGATACGCAGTATTTT. It specifies CASSGTSLTDTQYF. The chain uses TRBV18 and TRBJ2-3; TRBD2 agrees at 9 bases. J was trimmed by 2 bases and V by 5 bases; bases with no gene match: 2. This CDR3 comprises 14 residues. Looked up from germline, CDR1 is KGHSH and CDR2 is LQKENI. Drawing the rest from reference TRBV18 and TRBJ2-3, the complete variable domain is NAGVMQNPRHLVRRRGQEARLRCSPMKGHSHVYWYRQLPEEGLKFMVYLQKENIIDESGMPKERFSAEFPKEGPSILRIQQVVRGDSAAYFCASSGTSLTDTQYFGPGTRLTVL.